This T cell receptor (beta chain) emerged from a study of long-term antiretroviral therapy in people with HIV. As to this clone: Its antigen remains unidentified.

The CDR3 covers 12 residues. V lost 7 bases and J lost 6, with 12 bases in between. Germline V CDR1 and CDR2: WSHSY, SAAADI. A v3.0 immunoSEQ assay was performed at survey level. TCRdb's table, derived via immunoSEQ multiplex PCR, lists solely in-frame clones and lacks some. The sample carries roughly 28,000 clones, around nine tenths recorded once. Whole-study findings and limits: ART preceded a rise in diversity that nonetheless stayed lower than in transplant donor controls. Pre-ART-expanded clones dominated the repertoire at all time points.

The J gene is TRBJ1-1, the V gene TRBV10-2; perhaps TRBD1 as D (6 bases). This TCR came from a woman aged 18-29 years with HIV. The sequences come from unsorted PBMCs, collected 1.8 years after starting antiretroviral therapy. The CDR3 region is CASIGGQAEAFF. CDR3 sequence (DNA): TGCGCCAGCATAGGGGGGCAGGCTGAAGCTTTCTTT.